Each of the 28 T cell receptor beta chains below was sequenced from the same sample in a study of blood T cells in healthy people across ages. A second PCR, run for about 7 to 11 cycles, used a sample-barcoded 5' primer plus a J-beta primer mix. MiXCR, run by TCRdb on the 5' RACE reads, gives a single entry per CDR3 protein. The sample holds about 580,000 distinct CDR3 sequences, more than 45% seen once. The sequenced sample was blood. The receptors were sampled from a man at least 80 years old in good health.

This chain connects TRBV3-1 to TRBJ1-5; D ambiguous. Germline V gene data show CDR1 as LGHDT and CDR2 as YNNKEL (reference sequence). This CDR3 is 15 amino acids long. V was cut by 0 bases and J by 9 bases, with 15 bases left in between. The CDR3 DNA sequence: TGTGCCAGCAGCCAAGACGTGGCAGGCGGGCGGCCCCAGCATTTT. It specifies CASSQDVAGGRPQHF.

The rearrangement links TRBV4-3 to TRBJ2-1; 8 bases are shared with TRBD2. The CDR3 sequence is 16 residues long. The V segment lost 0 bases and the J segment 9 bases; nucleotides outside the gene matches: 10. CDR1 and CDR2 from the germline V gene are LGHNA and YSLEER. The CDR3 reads CASSQDSEAGVFEQFF. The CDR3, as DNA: TGCGCCAGCAGCCAAGATTCGGAAGCGGGAGTCTTTGAGCAGTTCTTC.

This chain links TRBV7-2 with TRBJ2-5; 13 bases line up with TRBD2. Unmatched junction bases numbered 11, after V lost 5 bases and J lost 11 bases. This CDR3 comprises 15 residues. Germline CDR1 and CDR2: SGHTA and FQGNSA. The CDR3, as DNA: TGTGCCAGCAGCAGGACTAGCGGGAGCAACGATGAGCAGTACTTC. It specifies CASSRTSGSNDEQYF. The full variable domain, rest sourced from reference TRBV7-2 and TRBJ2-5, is GAGVSQSPSNKVTEKGKDVELRCDPISGHTALYWYRQSLGQGLEFLIYFQGNSAPDKSGLPSDRFSAERTGGSVSTLTIQRTQQEDSAVYLCASSRTSGSNDEQYFGPGTRLLVL.

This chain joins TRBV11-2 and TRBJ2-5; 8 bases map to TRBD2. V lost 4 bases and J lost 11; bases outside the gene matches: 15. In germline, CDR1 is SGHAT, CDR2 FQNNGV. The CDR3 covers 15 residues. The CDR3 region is CASSSAGAPFNEQYF. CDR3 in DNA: TGTGCCAGCAGCTCAGCGGGAGCCCCTTTCAATGAGCAGTACTTC.

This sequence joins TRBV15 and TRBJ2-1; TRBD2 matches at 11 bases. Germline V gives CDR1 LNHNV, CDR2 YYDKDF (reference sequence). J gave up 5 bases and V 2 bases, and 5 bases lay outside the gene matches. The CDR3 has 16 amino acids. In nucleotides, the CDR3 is TGTGCCACCAGCAGACAGGGACTAGCGGACAACAATGAGCAGTTCTTC. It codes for CATSRQGLADNNEQFF.

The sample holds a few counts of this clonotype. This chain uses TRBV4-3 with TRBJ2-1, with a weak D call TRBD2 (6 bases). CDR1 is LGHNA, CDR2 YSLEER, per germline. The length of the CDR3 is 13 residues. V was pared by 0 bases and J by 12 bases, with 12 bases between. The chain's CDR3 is CASSQDAGGGQFF. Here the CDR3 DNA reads TGCGCCAGCAGCCAAGATGCCGGGGGAGGGCAGTTCTTC.

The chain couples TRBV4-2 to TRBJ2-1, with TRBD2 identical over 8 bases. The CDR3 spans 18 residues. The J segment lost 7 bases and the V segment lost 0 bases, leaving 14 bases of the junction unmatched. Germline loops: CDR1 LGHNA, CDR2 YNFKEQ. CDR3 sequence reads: CASSQEGLGTRGYNEQFF. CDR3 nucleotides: TGTGCCAGCAGCCAAGAGGGGTTGGGGACTAGGGGTTATAATGAGCAGTTCTTC.

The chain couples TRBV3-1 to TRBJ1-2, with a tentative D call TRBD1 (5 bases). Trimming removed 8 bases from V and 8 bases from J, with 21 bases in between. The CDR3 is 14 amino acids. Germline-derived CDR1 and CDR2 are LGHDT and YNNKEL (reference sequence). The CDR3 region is CASGGTVEVSGYTF. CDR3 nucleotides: TGTGCCAGCGGCGGGACGGTAGAGGTATCCGGCTACACCTTC.

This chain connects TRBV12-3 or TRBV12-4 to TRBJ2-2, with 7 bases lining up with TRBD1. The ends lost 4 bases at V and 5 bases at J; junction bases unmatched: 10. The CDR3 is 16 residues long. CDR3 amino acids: CASSWGRAQGTGELFF. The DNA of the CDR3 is TGTGCCAGCAGTTGGGGTCGGGCACAGGGGACCGGGGAGCTGTTTTTT.

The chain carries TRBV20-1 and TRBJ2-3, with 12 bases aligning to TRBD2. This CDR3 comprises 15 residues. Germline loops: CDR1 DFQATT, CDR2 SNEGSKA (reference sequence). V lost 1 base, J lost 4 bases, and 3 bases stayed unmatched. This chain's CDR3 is CSARGTSGNADTQYF. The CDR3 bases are TGCAGTGCTAGAGGGACTAGCGGGAATGCAGATACGCAGTATTTT.

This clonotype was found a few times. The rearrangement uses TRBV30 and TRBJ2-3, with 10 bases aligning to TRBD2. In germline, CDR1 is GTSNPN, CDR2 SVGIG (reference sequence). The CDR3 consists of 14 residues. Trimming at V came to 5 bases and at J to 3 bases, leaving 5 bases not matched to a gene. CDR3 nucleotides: TGTGCCTGGCGAGCGGGAGGGACGACAGATACGCAGTATTTT. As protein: CAWRAGGTTDTQYF.

The chain's CDR3 is CASSLGGGLSGANVLTF. CDR3 sequence (DNA): TGTGCCAGCAGTTTAGGGGGCGGCCTCTCTGGGGCCAACGTCCTGACTTTC. V and J are TRBV27 and TRBJ2-6; a weak D match, TRBD1 (6 bases). CDR1 is MNHEY and CDR2 is SMNVEV in the germline V gene (reference sequence). CDR3 length: 17 amino acids. Trimming took off 2 bases at V and 0 bases at J, with 11 bases between the two ends.

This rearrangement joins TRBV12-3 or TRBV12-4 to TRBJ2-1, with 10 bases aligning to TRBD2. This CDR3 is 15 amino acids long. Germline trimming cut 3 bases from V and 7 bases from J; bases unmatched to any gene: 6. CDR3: CASSLSSGSGNEQFF. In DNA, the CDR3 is TGTGCCAGCAGTTTGTCTAGCGGGAGTGGTAATGAGCAGTTCTTC.

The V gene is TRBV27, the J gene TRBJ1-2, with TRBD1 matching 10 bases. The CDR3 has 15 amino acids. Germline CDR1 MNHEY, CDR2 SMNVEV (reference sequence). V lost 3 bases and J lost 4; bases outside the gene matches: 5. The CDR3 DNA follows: TGTGCCAGCAGTTTTGTTGGGGACAGGGGCTATGGCTACACCTTC. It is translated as CASSFVGDRGYGYTF.

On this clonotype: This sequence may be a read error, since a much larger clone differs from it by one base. The DNA for the CDR3 is TGTGCCAGCAGTTTCCAGTCCTACGAGCAGTACTTC. Translation: CASSFQSYEQYF. This rearrangement joins TRBV12-3 or TRBV12-4 to TRBJ2-7; no definite D call. Trimming removed 3 bases at V and 1 base at J, with 4 bases between. CDR3 length equals 12 residues.

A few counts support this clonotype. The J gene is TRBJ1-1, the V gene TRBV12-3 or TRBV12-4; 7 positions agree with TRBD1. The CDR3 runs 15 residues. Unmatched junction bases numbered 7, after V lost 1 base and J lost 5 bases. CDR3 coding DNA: TGTGCCAGCAGTTTAGATCAGGGGGGGAGAACTGAAGCTTTCTTT. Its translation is CASSLDQGGRTEAFF.

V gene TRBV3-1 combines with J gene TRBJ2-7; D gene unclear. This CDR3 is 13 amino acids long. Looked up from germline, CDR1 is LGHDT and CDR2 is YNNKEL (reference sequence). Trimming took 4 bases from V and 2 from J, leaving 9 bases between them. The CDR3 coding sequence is TGTGCCAGCAGCCGCGCGGAGACCTACGAGCAGTACTTC. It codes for CASSRAETYEQYF.

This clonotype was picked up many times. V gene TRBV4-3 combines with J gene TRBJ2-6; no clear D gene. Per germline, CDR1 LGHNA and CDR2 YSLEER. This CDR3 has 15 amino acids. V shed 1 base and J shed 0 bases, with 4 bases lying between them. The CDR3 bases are TGCGCCAGCAGCCAAGTGAGCTCTGGGGCCAACGTCCTGACTTTC. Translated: CASSQVSSGANVLTF.

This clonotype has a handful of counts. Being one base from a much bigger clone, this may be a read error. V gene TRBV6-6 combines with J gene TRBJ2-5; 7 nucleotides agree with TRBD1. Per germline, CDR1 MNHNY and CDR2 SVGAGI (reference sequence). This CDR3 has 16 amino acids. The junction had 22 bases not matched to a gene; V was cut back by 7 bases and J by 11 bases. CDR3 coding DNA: TGTGCCAGCACCACCTCCTTAACTGGGACAGTCAATGAGCAGTACTTC. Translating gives CASTTSLTGTVNEQYF.

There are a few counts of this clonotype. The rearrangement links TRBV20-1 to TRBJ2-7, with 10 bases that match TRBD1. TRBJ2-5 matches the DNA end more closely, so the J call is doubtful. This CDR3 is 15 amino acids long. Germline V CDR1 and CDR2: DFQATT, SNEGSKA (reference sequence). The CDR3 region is CSAFTGQGSFETQYF. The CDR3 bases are TGCAGTGCTTTTACGGGACAGGGGTCTTTTGAGACCCAGTACTTC.

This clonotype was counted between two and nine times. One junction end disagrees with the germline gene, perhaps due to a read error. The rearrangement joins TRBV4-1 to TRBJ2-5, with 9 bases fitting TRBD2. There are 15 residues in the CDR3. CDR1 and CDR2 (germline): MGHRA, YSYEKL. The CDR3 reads CASTQEREVVETQYF. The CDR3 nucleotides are TGCGCCAGCACCCAAGAGCGGGAGGTGGTGGAGACCCAGTACTTC.

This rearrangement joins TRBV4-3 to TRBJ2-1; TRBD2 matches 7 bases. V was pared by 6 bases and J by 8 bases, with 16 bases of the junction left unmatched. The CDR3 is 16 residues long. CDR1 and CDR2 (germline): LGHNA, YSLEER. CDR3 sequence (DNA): TGCGCCAGCAGGCAGAACGGGGGGAGGGGTGGCGATGAGCAGTTCTTC. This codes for CASRQNGGRGGDEQFF.

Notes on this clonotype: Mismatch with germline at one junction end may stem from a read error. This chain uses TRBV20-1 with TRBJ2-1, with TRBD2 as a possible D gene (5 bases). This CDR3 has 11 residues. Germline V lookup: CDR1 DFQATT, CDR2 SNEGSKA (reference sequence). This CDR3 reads CSTRGRYEQFF. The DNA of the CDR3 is TGCAGTACTAGAGGGCGGTATGAGCAGTTCTTC.

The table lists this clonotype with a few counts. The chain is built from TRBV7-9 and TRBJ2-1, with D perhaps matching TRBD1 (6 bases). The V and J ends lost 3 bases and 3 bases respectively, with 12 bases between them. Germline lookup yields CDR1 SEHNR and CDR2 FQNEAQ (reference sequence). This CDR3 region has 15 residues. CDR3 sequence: CASSFYRVVYNEQFF. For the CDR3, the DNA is TGTGCCAGCAGCTTCTACAGGGTTGTCTACAATGAGCAGTTCTTC.

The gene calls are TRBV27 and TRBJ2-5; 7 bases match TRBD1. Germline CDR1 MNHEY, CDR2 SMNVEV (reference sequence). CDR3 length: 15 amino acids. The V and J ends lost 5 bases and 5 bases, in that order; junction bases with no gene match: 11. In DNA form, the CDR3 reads TGTGCCAGCAGTCCGACAGGGTCCCCTACGGAGACCCAGTACTTC. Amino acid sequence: CASSPTGSPTETQYF.

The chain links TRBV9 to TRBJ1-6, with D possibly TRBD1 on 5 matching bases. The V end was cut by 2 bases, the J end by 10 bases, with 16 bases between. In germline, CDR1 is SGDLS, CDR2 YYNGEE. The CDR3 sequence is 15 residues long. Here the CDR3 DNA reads TGTGCCAGCAGCGTGGGGACCGAGAATGAATCACCCCTCCACTTT. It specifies CASSVGTENESPLHF.

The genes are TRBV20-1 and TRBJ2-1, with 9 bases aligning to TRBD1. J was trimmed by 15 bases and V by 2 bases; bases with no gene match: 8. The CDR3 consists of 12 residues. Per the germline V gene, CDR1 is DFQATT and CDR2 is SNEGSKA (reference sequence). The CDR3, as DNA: TGCAGTGCTAGACCGGGACAGGGCGGAGGGTTCTTC. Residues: CSARPGQGGGFF.

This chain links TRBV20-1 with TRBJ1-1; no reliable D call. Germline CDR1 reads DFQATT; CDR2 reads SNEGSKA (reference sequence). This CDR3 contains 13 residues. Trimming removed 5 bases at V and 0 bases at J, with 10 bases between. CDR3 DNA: TGCAGTGCTCCGGCAAATCTGAACACTGAAGCTTTCTTT. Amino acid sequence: CSAPANLNTEAFF.